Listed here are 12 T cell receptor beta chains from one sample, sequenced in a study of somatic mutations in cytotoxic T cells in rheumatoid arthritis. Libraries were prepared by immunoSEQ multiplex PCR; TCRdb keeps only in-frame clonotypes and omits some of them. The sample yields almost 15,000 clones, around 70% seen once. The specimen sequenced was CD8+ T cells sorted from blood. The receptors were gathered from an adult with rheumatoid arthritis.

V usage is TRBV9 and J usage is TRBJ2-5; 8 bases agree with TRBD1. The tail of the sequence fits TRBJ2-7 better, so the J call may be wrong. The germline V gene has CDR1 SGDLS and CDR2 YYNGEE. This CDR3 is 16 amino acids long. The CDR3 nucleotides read TGTGCCAGCAGCGCCGAGATCGGGACAGGCTCCTACGAGCAGTACTTC. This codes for CASSAEIGTGSYEQYF.

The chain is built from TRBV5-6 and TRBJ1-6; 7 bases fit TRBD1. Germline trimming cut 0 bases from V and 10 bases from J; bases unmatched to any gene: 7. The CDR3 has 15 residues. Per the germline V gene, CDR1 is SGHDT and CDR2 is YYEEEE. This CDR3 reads CASSLVGQQSSPLHF. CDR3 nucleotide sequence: TGTGCCAGCAGCTTGGTGGGACAGCAGAGCTCACCCCTCCACTTT.

In nucleotides, the CDR3 is TGTGCCAGCAGCCAAGTGGTAGGGGGCGCCCATGAGCAGTTCTTC. Its translation is CASSQVVGGAHEQFF. The genes are TRBV14 and TRBJ2-1; 7 bases fit TRBD1. V trimming: 1 base; J trimming: 8 bases; junction bases outside the gene matches: 8. CDR1 SGHDN and CDR2 FVKESK come from the germline V gene. The CDR3 is 15 residues long.

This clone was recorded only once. CDR3 region: CANPSDSSGNTIYF. The CDR3 region has the DNA TGTGCCAACCCCTCCGACAGCTCTGGAAACACCATATATTTT. The V call is TRBV7-9, the J call TRBJ1-3, with D possibly matching TRBD1 (5 bases). The V gene's germline CDR1 is SEHNR and CDR2 FQNEAQ (reference sequence). V was clipped by 10 bases and J by 0 bases, with 13 bases between them. The CDR3 sequence is 14 residues long.

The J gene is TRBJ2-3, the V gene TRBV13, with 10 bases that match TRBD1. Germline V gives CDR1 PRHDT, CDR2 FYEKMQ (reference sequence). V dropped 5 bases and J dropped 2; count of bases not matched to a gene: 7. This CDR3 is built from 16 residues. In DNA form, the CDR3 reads TGTGCCAGCAGCCCCCCGACAGGGGGCCTCACAGATACGCAGTATTTT. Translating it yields CASSPPTGGLTDTQYF.

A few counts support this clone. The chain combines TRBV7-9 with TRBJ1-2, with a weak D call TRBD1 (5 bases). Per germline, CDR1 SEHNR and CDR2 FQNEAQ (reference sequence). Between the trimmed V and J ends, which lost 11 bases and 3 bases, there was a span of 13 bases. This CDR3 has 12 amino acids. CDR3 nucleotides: TGTGCCGGCACCGGGACCGACTATGGCTACACCTTC. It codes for CAGTGTDYGYTF.

The CDR3 is CSVEKGGYNEQFF. DNA for the CDR3: TGCAGCGTTGAAAAGGGGGGTTACAATGAGCAGTTCTTC. This chain links TRBV29-1 with TRBJ2-1, with D perhaps given as TRBD1 or TRBD2 (6 bases each). The V gene's germline CDR1 is SQVTM and CDR2 ANQGSEA. The CDR3 totals 13 residues. V lost 2 bases and J 4 bases, leaving 9 bases between the germline ends.

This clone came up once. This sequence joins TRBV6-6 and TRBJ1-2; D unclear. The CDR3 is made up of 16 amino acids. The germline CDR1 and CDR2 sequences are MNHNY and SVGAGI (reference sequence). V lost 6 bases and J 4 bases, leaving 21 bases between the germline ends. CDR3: CASSQRTGRVVYGYTF. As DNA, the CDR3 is TGTGCCAGCAGCCAACGGACGGGCCGCGTAGTCTATGGCTACACCTTC.

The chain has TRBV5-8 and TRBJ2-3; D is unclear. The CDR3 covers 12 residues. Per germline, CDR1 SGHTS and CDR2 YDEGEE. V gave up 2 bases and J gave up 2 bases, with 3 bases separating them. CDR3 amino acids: CASSLFTDTQYF. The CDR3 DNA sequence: TGTGCCAGCAGCTTATTCACAGATACGCAGTATTTT.

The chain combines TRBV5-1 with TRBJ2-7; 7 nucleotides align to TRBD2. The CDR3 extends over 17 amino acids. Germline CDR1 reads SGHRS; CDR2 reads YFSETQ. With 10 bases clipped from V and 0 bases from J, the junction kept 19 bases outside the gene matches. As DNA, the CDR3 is TGCGCCGCAAACGGGGGGATTCAGACACCAAGCTCCTACGAGCAGTACTTC. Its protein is CAANGGIQTPSSYEQYF.

The CDR3, as DNA: TGTGCCAGCAGTTTATACCAGGTTGGGGTCAATGAGCAGTTCTTC. This encodes CASSLYQVGVNEQFF. This chain connects TRBV27 to TRBJ2-1; D not resolved. V was shortened by 1 base and J by 6 bases, with 13 bases between the two germline ends. Germline-derived CDR1 and CDR2 are MNHEY and SMNVEV (reference sequence). This CDR3 region has 15 residues.

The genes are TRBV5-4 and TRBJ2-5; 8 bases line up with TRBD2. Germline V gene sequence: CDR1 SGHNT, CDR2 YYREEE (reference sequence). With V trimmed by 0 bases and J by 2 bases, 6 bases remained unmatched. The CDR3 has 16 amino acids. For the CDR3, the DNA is TGTGCCAGCAGCTTGGTGCAAGCGGGGGATCAAGAGACCCAGTACTTC. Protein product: CASSLVQAGDQETQYF.